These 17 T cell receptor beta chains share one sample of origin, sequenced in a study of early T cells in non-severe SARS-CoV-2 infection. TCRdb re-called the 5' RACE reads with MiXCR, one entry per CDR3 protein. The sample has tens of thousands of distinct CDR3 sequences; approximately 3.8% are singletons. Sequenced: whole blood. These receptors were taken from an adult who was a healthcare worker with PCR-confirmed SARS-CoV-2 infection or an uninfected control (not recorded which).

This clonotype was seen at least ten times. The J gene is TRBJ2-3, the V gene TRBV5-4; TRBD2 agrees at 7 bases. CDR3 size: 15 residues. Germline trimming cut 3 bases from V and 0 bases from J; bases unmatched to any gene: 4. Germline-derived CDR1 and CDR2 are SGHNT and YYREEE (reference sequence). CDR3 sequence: CASSSSGVSTDTQYF. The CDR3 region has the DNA TGTGCCAGCAGCTCGAGCGGGGTGAGCACAGATACGCAGTATTTT.

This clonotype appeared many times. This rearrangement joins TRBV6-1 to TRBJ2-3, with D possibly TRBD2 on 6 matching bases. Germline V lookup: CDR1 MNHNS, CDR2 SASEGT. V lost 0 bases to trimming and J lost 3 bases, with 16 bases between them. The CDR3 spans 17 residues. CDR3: CASSEALRAEGTDTQYF. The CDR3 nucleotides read TGTGCCAGCAGTGAAGCGCTTCGAGCGGAGGGGACAGATACGCAGTATTTT.

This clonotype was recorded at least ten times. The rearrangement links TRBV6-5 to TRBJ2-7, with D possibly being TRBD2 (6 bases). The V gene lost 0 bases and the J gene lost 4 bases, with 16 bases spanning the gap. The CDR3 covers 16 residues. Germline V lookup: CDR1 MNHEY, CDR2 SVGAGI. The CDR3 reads CASSYSAGQVRYEQYF. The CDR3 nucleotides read TGTGCCAGCAGTTACTCCGCGGGGCAGGTGAGGTACGAGCAGTACTTC.

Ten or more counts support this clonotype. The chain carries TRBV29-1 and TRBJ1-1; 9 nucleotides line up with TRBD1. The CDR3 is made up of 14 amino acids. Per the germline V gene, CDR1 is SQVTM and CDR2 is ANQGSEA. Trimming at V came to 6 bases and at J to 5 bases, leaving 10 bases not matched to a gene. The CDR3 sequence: CSVGTHRGQTEAFF. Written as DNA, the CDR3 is TGCAGCGTGGGAACTCACAGGGGGCAGACTGAAGCTTTCTTT.

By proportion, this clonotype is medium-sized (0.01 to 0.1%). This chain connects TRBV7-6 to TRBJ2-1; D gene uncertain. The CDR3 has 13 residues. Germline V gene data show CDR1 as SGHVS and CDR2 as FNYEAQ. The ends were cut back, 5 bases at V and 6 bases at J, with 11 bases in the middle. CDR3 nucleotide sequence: TGTGCCAGCAGCCACGACATATCCAATGAGCAGTTCTTC. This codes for CASSHDISNEQFF.

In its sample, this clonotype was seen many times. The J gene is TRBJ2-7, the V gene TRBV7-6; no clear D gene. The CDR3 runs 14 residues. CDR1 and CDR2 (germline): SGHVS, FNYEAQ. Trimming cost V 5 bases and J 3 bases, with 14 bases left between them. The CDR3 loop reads CASSPDQNFYEQYF. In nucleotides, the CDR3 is TGTGCCAGCAGCCCCGACCAGAACTTCTACGAGCAGTACTTC.

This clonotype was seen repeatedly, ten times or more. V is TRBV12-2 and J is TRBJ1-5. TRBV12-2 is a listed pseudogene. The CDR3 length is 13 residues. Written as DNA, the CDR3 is TGTGCAAGTCGCCCCACGGATGATCAGCCCCAGCATTTT. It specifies CASRPTDDQPQHF.

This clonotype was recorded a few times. The CDR3 is CASSFRYSYEQYF. The CDR3 DNA sequence: TGTGCCAGCAGTTTCCGGTATTCCTACGAGCAGTACTTC. The V gene is TRBV27, the J gene TRBJ2-7; the D is unclear. CDR1 is MNHEY, CDR2 SMNVEV, per germline (reference sequence). Trimming stripped 3 bases from V and 1 base from J, with 7 bases between. This CDR3 contains 13 residues.

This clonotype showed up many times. The CDR3 is CASSSYSSYEQYF. The CDR3, as DNA: TGTGCCAGCAGTTCCTACAGCTCCTACGAGCAGTACTTC. The rearrangement joins TRBV27 to TRBJ2-7; D gene uncertain. Germline V lookup: CDR1 MNHEY, CDR2 SMNVEV (reference sequence). The CDR3 loop spans 13 amino acids. V was pared by 4 bases and J by 0 bases, with 7 bases between.

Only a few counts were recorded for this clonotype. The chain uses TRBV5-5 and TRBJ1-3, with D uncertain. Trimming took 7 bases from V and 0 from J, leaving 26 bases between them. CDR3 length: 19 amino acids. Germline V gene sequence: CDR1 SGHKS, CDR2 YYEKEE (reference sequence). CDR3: CASETIASGRMRSGNTIYF. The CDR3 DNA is TGTGCCAGCGAAACCATCGCATCAGGACGGATGCGCTCTGGAAACACCATATATTTT.

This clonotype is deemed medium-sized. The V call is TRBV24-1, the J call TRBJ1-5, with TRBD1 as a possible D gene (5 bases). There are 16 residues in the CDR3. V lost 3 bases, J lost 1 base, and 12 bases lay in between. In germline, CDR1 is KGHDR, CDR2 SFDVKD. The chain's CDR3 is CATSDAQAFSNQPQHF. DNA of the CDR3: TGTGCCACCAGTGATGCACAGGCGTTCAGCAATCAGCCCCAGCATTTT.

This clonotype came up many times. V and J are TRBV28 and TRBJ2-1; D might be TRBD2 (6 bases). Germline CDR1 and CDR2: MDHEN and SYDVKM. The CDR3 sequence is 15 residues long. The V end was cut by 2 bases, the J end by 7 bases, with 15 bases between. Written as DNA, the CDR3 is TGTGCCAGCAGTTTAGTCGGGGGTGATCGAAATGAGCAGTTCTTC. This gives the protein CASSLVGGDRNEQFF.

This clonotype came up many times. The CDR3 DNA is TGTGCCAGCAGCTTAGGGACATTCGGTTCACCCCTCCACTTT. Translated, it gives CASSLGTFGSPLHF. The rearrangement links TRBV7-2 to TRBJ1-6; the D gene is possibly TRBD1 (5 bases). The V end lost 1 base, the J end lost 9 bases, and 10 bases lay between the germline ends. This CDR3 is 14 amino acids long. The germline V gene encodes CDR1 SGHTA and CDR2 FQGNSA.

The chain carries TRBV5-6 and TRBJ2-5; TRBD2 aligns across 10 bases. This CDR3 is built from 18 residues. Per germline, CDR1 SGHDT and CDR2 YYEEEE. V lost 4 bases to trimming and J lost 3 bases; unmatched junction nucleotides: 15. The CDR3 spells CASSLYWTSGPWEETQYF. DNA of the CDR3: TGTGCCAGCAGCCTATACTGGACTAGCGGCCCCTGGGAAGAGACCCAGTACTTC.

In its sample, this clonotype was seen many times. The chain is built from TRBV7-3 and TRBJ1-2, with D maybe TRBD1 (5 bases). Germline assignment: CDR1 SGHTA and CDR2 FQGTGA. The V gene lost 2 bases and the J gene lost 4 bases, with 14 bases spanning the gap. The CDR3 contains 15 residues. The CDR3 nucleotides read TGTGCCAGCAGCTTAGGAGTCGCCAGGGCCTATGGCTACACCTTC. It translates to CASSLGVARAYGYTF. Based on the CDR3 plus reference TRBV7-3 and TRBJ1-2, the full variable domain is GAGVSQTPSNKVTEKGKYVELRCDPISGHTALYWYRQSLGQGPEFLIYFQGTGAADDSGLPNDRFFAVRPEGSVSTLKIQRTERGDSAVYLCASSLGVARAYGYTFGSGTRLTVV.

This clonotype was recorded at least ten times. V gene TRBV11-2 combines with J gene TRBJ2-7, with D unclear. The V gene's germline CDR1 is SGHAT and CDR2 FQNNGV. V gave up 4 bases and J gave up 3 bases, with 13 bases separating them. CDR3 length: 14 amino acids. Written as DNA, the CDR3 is TGTGCCAGCAGCTCCCCCCCCTCCGACTACGAGCAGTACTTC. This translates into CASSSPPSDYEQYF.

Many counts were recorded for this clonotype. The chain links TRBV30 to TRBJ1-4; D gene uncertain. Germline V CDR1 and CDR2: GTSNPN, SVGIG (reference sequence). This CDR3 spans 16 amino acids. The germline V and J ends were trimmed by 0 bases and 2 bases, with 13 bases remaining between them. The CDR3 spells CAWSVRAPWTNEKLFF. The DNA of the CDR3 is TGTGCCTGGAGTGTCCGGGCCCCCTGGACTAATGAAAAACTGTTTTTT.